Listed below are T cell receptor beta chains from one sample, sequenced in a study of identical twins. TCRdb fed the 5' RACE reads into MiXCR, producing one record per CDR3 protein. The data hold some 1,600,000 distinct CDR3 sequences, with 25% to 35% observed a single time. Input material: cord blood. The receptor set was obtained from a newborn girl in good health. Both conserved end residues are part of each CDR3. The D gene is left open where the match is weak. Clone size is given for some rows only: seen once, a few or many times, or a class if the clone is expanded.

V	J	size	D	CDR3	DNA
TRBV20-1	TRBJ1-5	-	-	CSAREIGNQPQHF	TGCAGTGCTAGAGAAATAGGCAATCAGCCCCAGCATTTT
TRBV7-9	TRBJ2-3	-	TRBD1	CASSFDYRGLGTDTQYF	TGTGCCAGCAGCTTTGATTACAGGGGGCTAGGCACAGATACGCAGTATTTT
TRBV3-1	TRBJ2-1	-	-	CASSQAWAEGEQFF	TGTGCCAGCAGCCAAGCCTGGGCAGAGGGTGAGCAGTTCTTC
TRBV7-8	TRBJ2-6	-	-	CASSLVSLGAGANVLTF	TGTGCCAGCAGCTTAGTCAGCCTCGGAGCTGGGGCCAACGTCCTGACTTTC
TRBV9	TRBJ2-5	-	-	CASSRPLTGAGETQYF	TGTGCCAGCAGCCGACCTCTCACGGGGGCCGGAGAGACCCAGTACTTC
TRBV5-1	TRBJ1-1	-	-	CASSPQASNTEAFF	TGCGCCAGCAGCCCGCAGGCTTCTAACACTGAAGCTTTCTTT
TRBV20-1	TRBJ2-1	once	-	CSASVAYNEQFF	TGCAGTGCTAGTGTGGCGTACAATGAGCAGTTCTTC
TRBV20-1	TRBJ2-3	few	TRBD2	CSAQGAGDTDTQYF	TGCAGTGCCCAAGGAGCGGGGGACACAGATACGCAGTATTTT
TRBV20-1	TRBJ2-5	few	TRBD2	CSARDYLAVYQETQYF	TGCAGTGCTAGAGATTACCTAGCGGTGTACCAAGAGACCCAGTACTTC
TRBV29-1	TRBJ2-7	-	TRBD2	CSVVGLAGGRSYEQYF	TGCAGCGTTGTGGGACTAGCGGGAGGGAGGTCCTACGAGCAGTACTTC
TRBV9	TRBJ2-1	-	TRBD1	CASNLQGADNEQFF	TGTGCCAGCAACTTGCAGGGGGCAGACAATGAGCAGTTCTTC
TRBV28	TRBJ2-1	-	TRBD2	CASTIAGGSFNEQFF	TGTGCCAGCACCATAGCGGGAGGGTCCTTTAATGAGCAGTTCTTC
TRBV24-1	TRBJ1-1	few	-	CATSDFPGAGTEAFF	TGTGCCACCAGTGATTTCCCCGGGGCGGGCACTGAAGCTTTCTTT
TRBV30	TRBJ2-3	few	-	CAWSVTPSPTDTQYF	TGTGCCTGGAGTGTAACACCGAGCCCCACAGATACGCAGTATTTT
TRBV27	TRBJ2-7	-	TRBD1	CASSLLPGGSEQYF	TGTGCCAGCAGTTTACTCCCAGGGGGCAGCGAGCAGTACTTC
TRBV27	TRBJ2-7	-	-	CASSLSPPSGSSYEQYF	TGTGCCAGCAGTTTATCCCCTCCCTCCGGGAGCTCCTACGAGCAGTACTTC
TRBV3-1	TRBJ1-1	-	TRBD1	CASSWDRITGTEAFF	TGTGCCAGCAGCTGGGACAGGATAACTGGGACTGAAGCTTTCTTT
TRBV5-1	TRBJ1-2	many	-	CASSFVDNYGYTF	TGCGCCAGCAGCTTTGTCGACAACTATGGCTACACCTTC
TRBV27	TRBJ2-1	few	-	CASSVKYNEQFF	TGTGCCAGCAGTGTTAAATACAATGAGCAGTTCTTC
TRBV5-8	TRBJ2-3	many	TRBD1	CASSLDRGDTDTQYF	TGTGCCAGCAGCTTGGACAGGGGCGACACAGATACGCAGTATTTT
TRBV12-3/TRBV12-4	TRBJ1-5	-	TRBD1	CASSLWTIVRDRVRQPQHF	TGTGCCAGCAGTTTATGGACAATAGTCCGGGACAGGGTGAGACAGCCCCAGCATTTT
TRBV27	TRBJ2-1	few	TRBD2	CASSLDLAGLYNEQFF	TGTGCCAGCAGTTTAGACCTAGCGGGCTTATACAATGAGCAGTTCTTC
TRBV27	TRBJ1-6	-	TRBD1	CASRFRTGHNSPLHF	TGTGCCAGCAGATTCCGGACAGGGCATAATTCACCCCTCCACTTT
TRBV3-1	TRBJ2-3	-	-	CASSQLGAFTDTQYF	TGTGCCAGCAGCCAATTGGGGGCCTTCACAGATACGCAGTATTTT
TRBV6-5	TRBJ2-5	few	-	CASSYHDRQETQYF	TGTGCCAGCAGTTACCATGACAGGCAAGAGACCCAGTACTTC
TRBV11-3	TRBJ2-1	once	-	CASSPTGTRTDEQFF	TGTGCCAGCAGCCCTACGGGGACAAGAACGGATGAGCAGTTCTTC
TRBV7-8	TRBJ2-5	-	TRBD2	CASSTGYGGRETQYF	TGTGCCAGCAGCACAGGGTACGGCGGGAGGGAGACCCAGTACTTC
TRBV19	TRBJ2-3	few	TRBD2	CASTTKRESDTQYF	TGTGCCAGTACCACGAAGCGGGAATCAGATACGCAGTATTTT
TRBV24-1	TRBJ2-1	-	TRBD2	CATSDSSGGARLKEQFF	TGTGCCACCAGTGATTCAAGCGGGGGGGCCCGATTGAAGGAGCAGTTCTTC
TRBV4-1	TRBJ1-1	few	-	CASSQGTTLEAFF	TGCGCCAGCAGCCAAGGGACAACCCTTGAAGCTTTCTTT
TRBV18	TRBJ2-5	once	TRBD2	CASSSPGLGSYNEQYF	TGTGCCAGCTCATCGCCGGGACTAGGTTCCTACAATGAGCAGTACTTC
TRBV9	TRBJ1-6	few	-	CASSEAPGSNSPLHF	TGTGCCAGCAGCGAAGCCCCAGGTTCTAATTCACCCCTCCACTTT
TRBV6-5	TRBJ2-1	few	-	CASSVTRNEQFF	TGTGCCAGCAGTGTTACGCGTAATGAGCAGTTCTTC
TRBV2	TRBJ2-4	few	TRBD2	CASRGTSGGSSVQYF	TGTGCCAGCAGGGGGACTAGCGGGGGGTCGAGCGTTCAGTACTTC
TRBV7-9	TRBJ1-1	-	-	CASSSTLGSDTEAFF	TGTGCCAGCAGCTCGACCTTGGGATCGGACACTGAAGCTTTCTTT
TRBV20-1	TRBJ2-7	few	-	CSAMIPYEQYF	TGCAGTGCAATGATACCCTACGAGCAGTACTTC
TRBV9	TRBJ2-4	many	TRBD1	CASSVGLDRGMNEQYF	TGTGCCAGCAGCGTAGGATTGGACAGGGGTATGAATGAGCAGTACTTC
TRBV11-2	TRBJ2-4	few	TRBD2	CASSLEPAGGVNIQYF	TGTGCCAGCAGCTTAGAACCAGCGGGAGGAGTGAACATTCAGTACTTC
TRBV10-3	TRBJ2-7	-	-	CAISGGRGSYEQYF	TGTGCCATCAGTGGTGGGAGGGGGTCCTACGAGCAGTACTTC
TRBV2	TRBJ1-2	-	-	CASRPGLSFYGYTF	TGTGCCAGCAGGCCGGGACTCTCCTTCTATGGCTACACCTTC
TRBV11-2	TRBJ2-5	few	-	CASTEAETQYF	TGTGCCAGCACGGAGGCCGAGACCCAGTACTTC
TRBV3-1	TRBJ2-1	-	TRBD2	CASSPSPGTSPYNEQFF	TGTGCCAGCAGCCCCTCGCCCGGGACTAGTCCTTACAATGAGCAGTTCTTC
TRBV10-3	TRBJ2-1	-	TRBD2	CAIKGTSGRDEQFF	TGTGCCATCAAGGGGACTAGCGGCCGGGATGAGCAGTTCTTC
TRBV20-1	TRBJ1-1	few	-	CSARGVWDTEAFF	TGCAGTGCTAGAGGGGTTTGGGACACTGAAGCTTTCTTT
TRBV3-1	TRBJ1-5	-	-	CASSQVERDYREQPQHF	TGTGCCAGCAGCCAAGTCGAAAGGGATTATCGGGAACAGCCCCAGCATTTT